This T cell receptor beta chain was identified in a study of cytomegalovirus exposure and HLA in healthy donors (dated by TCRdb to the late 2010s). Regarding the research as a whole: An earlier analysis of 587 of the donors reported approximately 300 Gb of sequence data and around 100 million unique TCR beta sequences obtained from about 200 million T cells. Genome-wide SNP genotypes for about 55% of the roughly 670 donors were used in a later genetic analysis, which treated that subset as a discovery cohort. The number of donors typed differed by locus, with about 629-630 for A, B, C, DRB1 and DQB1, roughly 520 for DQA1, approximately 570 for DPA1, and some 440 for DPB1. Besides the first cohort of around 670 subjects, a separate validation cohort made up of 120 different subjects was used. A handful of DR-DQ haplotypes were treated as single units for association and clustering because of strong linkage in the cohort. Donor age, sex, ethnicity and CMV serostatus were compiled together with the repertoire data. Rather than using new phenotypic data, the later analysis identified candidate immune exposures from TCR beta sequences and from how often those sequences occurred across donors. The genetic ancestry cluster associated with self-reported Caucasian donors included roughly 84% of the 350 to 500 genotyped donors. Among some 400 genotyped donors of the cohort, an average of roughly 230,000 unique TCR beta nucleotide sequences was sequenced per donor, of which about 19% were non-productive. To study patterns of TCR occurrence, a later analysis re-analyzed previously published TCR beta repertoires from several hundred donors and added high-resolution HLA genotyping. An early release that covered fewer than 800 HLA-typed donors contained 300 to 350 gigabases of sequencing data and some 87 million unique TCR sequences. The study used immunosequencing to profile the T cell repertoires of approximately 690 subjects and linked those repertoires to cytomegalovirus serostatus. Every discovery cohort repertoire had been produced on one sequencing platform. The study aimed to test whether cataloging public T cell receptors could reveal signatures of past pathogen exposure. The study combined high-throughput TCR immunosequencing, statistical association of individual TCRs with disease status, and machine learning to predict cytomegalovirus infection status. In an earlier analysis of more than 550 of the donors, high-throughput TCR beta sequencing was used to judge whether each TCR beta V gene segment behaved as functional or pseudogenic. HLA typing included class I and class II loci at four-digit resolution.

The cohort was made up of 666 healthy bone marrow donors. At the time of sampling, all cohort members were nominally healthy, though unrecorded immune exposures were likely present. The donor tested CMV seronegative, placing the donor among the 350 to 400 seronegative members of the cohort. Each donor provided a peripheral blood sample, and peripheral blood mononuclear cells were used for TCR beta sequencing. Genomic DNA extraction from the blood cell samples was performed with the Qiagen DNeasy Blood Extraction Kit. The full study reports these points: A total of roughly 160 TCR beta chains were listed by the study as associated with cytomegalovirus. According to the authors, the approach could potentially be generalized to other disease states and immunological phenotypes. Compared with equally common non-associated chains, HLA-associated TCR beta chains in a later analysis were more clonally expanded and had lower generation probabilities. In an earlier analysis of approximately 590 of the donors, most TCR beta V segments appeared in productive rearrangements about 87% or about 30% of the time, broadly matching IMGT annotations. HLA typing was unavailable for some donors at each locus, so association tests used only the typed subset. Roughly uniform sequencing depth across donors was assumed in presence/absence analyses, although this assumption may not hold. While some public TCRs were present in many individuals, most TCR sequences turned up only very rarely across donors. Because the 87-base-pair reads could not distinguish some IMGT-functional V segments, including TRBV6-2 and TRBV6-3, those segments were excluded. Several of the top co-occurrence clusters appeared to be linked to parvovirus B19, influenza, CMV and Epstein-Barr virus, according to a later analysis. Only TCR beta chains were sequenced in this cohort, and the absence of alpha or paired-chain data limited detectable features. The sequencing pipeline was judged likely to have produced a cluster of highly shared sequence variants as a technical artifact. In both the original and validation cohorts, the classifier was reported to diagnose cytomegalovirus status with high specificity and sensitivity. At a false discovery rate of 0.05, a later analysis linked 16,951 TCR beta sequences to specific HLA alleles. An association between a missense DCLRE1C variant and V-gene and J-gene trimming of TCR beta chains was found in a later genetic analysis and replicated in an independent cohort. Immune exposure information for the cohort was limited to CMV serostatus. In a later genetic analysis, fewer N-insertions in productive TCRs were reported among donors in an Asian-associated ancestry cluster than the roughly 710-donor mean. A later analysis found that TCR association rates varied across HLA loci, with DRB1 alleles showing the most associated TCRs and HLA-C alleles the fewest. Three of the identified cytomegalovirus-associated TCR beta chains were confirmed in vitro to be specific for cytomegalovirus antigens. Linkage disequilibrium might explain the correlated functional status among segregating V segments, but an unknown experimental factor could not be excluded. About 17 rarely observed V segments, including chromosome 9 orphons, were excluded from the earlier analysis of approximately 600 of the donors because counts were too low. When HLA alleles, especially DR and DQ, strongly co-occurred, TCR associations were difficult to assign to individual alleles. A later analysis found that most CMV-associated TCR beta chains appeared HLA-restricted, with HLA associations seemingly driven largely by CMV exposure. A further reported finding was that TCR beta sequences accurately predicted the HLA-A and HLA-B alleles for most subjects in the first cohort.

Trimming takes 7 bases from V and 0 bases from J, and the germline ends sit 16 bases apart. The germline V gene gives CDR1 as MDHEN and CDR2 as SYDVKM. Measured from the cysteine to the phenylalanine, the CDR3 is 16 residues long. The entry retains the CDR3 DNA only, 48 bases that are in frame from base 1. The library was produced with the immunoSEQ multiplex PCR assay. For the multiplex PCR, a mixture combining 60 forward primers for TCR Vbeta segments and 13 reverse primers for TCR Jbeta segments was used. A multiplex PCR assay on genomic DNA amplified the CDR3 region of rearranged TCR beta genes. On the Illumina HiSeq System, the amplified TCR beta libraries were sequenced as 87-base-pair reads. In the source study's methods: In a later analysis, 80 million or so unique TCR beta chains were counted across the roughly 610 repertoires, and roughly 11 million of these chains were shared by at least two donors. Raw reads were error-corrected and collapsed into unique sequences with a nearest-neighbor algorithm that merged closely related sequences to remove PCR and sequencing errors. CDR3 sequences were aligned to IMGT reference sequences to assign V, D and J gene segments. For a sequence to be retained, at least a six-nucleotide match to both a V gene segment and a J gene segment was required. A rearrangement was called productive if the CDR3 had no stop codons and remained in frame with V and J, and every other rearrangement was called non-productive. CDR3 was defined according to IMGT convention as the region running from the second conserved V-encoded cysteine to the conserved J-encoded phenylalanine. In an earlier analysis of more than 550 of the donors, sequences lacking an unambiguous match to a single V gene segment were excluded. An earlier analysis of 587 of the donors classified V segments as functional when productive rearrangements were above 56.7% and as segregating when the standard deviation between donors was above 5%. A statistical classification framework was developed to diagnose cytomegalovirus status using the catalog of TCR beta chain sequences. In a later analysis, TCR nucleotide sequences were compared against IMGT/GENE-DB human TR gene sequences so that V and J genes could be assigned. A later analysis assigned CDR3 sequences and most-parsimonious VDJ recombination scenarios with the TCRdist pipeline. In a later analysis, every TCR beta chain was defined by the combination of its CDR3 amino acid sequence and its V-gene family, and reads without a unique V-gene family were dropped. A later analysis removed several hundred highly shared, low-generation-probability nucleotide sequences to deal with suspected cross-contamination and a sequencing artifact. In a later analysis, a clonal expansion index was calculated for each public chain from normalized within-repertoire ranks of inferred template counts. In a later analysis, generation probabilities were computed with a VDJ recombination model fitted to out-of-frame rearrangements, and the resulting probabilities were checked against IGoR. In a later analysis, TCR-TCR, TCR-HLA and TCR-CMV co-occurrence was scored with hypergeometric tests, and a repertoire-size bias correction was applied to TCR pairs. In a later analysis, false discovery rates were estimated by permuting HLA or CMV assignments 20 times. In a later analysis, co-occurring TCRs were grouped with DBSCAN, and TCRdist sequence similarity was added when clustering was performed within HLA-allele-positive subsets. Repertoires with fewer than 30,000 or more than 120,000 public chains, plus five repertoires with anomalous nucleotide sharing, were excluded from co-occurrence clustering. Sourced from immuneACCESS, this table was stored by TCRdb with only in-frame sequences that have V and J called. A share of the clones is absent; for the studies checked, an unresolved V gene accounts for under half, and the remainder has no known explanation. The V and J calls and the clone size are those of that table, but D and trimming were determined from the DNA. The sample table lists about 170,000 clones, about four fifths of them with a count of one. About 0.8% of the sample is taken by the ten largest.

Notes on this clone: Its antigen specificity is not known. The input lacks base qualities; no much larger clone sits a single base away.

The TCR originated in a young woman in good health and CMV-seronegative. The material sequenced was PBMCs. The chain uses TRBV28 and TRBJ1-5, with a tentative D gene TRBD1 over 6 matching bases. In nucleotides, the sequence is TGTGCCAGCATCGGGGACACTTATTATAGCAATCAGCCCCAGCATTTT. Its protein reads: CASIGDTYYSNQPQHF.